The rows below give T cell receptor beta chains drawn from one sample of a study of control samples from healthy donors and cancer patients. Using immunoSEQ multiplex PCR, the repertoire was profiled, and TCRdb retains in-frame clones only, with some absent. In the table there are about 40,000 clones, approximately 90% of which are singletons. Material: blood. The receptors come from a woman aged 45-65 years in good health. CDR3s include the opening cysteine and the closing phenylalanine or tryptophan. A D gene is named only where the DNA matches it firmly. Only part of the rows carry a size: once, few, many, or a class if the clone is expanded.

>TRBJ2-5|NA|TRBV27|NA
TGTGCCAGCAGTTTGGGAGAGACCCAGTACTTC
CASSLGETQYF
>TRBJ1-2|NA|TRBV7-9|NA
TGTGCCAGCAGCTCGGAAACACAGGGTTACTATGGCTACACCTTC
CASSSETQGYYGYTF
>TRBJ2-2|NA|TRBV28|NA
TGTGCCAGTACTTCAATATCGGATAACACCGGGGAGCTGTTTTTT
CASTSISDNTGELFF
>TRBJ2-7|once|TRBV4-1|NA
TGCGCCAGCAGCCAAGATCTGCGGGCAGGGAATTCTTACGAGCAGTACTTC
CASSQDLRAGNSYEQYF
>TRBJ2-5|NA|TRBV5-8|TRBD2
TGTGCCAGTATCGGGAGGGATCAAGAGACCCAGTACTTC
CASIGRDQETQYF
>TRBJ1-1|NA|TRBV7-2|NA
TGTGCCAGCAGCTCGAGTGGGGGGGGACACACTGAAGCTTTCTTT
CASSSSGGGHTEAFF
>TRBJ1-1|NA|TRBV6-5|NA
TGTGCCAGCCAGACAGCTTCGGTGAACACTGAAGCTTTCTTT
CASQTASVNTEAFF
>TRBJ2-3|NA|TRBV6-6|NA
TGTGCCAGCAGTTACTCGCGGGACTCAGATACGCAGTATTTT
CASSYSRDSDTQYF
>TRBJ2-4|NA|TRBV2|NA
TGTGCCAGCAGGGAGGGCAGTCAGACGATTCAGTACTTC
CASREGSQTIQYF
>TRBJ2-6|once|TRBV5-1|TRBD1
TGCGCCAGCAGCCCTGGGACAGGCGGCAACTGGGCCAACGTCCTGACTTTC
CASSPGTGGNWANVLTF
>TRBJ2-3|NA|TRBV19|NA
TGTGCCAGTAGTATGAGGCAGGTGGGGGGGGCTCGGGATACGCAGTATTTT
CASSMRQVGGARDTQYF
>TRBJ2-7|NA|TRBV4-3|NA
TGCGCCAGCAGCCAAGATGGGCCAGGCTACGAGCAGTACTTC
CASSQDGPGYEQYF
>TRBJ1-5|NA|TRBV5-1|NA
TGCGCCAGCAGCCCGTACAGAGAGGGAAGCAATCAGCCCCAGCATTTT
CASSPYREGSNQPQHF
>TRBJ1-2|NA|TRBV15|TRBD1
TGTGCCACCAGCGGTACAGGGGTAAACTATGGCTACACCTTC
CATSGTGVNYGYTF
>TRBJ2-1|NA|TRBV3-1/TRBV3-2|TRBD2
TGTGCCAGCAGCCAAGCTCGTTCTAGCGGGGGCTCCTACAATGAGCAGTTCTTC
CASSQARSSGGSYNEQFF
>TRBJ2-2|NA|TRBV5-1|NA
TGCGCCAGCAGCTTGGATAATTTGGGGCGTGGATCGGGGGAGCTGTTTTTT
CASSLDNLGRGSGELFF
>TRBJ1-1|NA|TRBV5-1|NA
TGCGCCAGCAGCTTGGCTTCTGGGGCCACTGAAGCTTTCTTT
CASSLASGATEAFF
>TRBJ1-1|NA|TRBV6-2/TRBV6-3|NA
TGTGCCAGCAGTTTTTTGGCCCACATTGAAGCTTTCTTT
CASSFLAHIEAFF
>TRBJ1-5|NA|TRBV6-6|NA
TGTGCCAGCAGTTACGGAAACAATCAGCCCCAGCATTTT
CASSYGNNQPQHF
>TRBJ1-1|NA|TRBV27|NA
TGTGCCAGCAGTTTAAATCCCTTGGGGACCGAAGCTTTCTTT
CASSLNPLGTEAFF
>TRBJ1-4|NA|TRBV13|TRBD1
TGTGCCAGAGTCCAACAACCGGGACAGGGGGCAACTAATGAAAAACTGTTTTTT
CARVQQPGQGATNEKLFF
>TRBJ1-1|NA|TRBV3-1/TRBV3-2|NA
TGTGCCAGCAGCCCGAGACAGTTCACTGAAGCTTTCTTT
CASSPRQFTEAFF
>TRBJ2-2|NA|TRBV24-1|TRBD1
TGTGCCACCAGTGATTTTCTTACAGGGGGCGAGATCGGGGAGCTGTTTTTT
CATSDFLTGGEIGELFF
>TRBJ1-4|NA|TRBV5-1|NA
TGCGCCAGCAGTTTGCCCTCAGGTTCCAAGGGGGAAAAACTGTTTTTT
CASSLPSGSKGEKLFF
>TRBJ1-5|NA|TRBV24-1|NA
TGTGCCACCAGTGTCGGAGGGTACGGCCCCCAGCATTTT
CATSVGGYGPQHF